The clone carrying this TCR beta chain has at least ten counts. Its cognate antigen is unknown. A 3' RACE protocol on RNA, with unique molecular identifiers, produced the TCR library. TCRdb redid the calling of the 3' RACE reads with MiXCR, one entry per CDR3 protein. The sample records about 89,000 distinct CDR3 sequences, about 6.9% being singletons. This entry belongs to a study of HIV-infected children after antiretroviral therapy interruption. For the study at large: Children were on planned treatment interruption or continuous treatment.

The study, taken as a whole, reports: The CD45RA+ naive sort may contain some EMRA or stem memory cells. Naive CD4+ Gini coefficient rose by interruption end, suggesting clonal expansion.

Treatment of the sample: PENTA 11 planned treatment interruption arm or continuous ART arm. Cryopreserved PBMC samples required at least 5 million viable cells. The V and J ends lost 0 bases and 7 bases, in that order; junction bases with no gene match: 14. This CDR3 spans 19 amino acids. Source: CD45RA+ CD4+ T cells from PBMCs, pooled from several time points, taken from a donor given antiretroviral therapy, either interrupted or continuous. Documented subset: naive CD4+ CD45RA+ CD45RO- T cells. The chain recombines TRBV23-1 with TRBJ1-6; TRBD1 matches 8 bases. Being an ORF, TRBV23-1 has a function that is uncertain. The sequence came from a pool of human donors with HIV. CDR3 region: CASSQSPGRTGNTNSPLHF. Here the CDR3 DNA reads TGCGCCAGCAGTCAATCGCCGGGGCGGACAGGGAATACGAATTCACCCCTCCACTTT.